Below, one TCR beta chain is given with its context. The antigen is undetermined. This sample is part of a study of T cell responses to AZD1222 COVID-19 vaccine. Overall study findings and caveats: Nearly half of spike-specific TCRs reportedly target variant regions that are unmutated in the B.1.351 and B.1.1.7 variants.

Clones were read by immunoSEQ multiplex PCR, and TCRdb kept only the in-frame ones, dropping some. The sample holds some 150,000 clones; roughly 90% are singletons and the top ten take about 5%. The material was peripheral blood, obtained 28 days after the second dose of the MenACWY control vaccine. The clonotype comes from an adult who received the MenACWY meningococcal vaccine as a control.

The CDR3 DNA sequence: TGTGCCAGCAGTGATCCTCAGGGAAGGAGCTACACCTTC. It specifies CASSDPQGRSYTF. This chain connects TRBV6-1 to TRBJ1-2; tentative D call: TRBD1 (5 bases). The germline V and J ends were trimmed by 3 bases and 9 bases, with 14 bases remaining between them. From germline, CDR1 is MNHNS and CDR2 SASEGT. The CDR3 contains 13 residues.